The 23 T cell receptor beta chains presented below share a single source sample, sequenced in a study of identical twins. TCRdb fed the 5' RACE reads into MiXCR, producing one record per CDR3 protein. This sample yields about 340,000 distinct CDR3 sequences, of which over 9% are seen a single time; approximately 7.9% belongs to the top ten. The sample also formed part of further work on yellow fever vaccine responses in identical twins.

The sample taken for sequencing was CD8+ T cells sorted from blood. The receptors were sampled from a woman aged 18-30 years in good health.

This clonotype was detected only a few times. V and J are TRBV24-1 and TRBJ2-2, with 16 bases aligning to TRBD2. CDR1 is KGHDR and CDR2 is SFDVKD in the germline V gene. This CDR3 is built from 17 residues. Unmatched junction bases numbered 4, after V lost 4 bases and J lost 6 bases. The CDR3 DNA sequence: TGTGCCACCAGTGACCCGGGACTAGCGGGAGGGCCCGGGGAGCTGTTTTTT. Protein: CATSDPGLAGGPGELFF.

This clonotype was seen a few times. This CDR3 reads CASSSPTWTAHNSPLHF. In nucleotides, the CDR3 is TGTGCCAGCAGCTCCCCGACCTGGACAGCACATAATTCACCCCTCCACTTT. The rearrangement joins TRBV5-5 to TRBJ1-6; tentatively, D is TRBD1 (6 bases). The CDR3 runs to 17 residues. Trimming removed 3 bases at V and 5 bases at J, with 18 bases between. Germline assignment: CDR1 SGHKS and CDR2 YYEKEE (reference sequence).

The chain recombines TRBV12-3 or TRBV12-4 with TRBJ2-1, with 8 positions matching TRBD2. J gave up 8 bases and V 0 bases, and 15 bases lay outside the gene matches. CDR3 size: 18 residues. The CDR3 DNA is TGTGCCAGCAGTTTAGCGGGCCCCGGCGGGGGGTTTAAAGATGAGCAGTTCTTC. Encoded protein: CASSLAGPGGGFKDEQFF.

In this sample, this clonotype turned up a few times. The CDR3 region has the DNA TGCGCCAGCAGCCACCCCGGGACAGGGGGCACTGAAGCTTTCTTT. Its translation is CASSHPGTGGTEAFF. The chain recombines TRBV4-1 with TRBJ1-1; 11 nucleotides line up with TRBD1. Germline CDR1 MGHRA, CDR2 YSYEKL. The CDR3 is 15 amino acids. The ends lost 3 bases at V and 4 bases at J; junction bases unmatched: 4.

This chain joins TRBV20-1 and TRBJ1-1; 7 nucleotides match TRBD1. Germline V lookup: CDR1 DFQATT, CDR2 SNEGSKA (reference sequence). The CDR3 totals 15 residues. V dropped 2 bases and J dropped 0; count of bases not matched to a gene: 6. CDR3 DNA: TGCAGTGCTAGAAGACAGGGTTTCATGAACACTGAAGCTTTCTTT. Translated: CSARRQGFMNTEAFF.

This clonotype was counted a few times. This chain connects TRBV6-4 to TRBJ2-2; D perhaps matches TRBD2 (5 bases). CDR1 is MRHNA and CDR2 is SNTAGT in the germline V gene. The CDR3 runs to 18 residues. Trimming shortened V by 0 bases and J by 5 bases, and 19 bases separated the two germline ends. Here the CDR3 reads CASSDSPSGGVETGELFF. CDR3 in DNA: TGTGCCAGCAGTGACTCCCCCTCCGGAGGAGTCGAGACCGGGGAGCTGTTTTTT.

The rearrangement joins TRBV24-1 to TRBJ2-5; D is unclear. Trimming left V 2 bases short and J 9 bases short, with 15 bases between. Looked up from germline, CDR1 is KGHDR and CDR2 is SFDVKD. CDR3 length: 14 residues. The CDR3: CATSDSGYLVPQYF. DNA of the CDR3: TGTGCCACCAGTGATTCCGGCTACTTGGTCCCCCAGTACTTC.

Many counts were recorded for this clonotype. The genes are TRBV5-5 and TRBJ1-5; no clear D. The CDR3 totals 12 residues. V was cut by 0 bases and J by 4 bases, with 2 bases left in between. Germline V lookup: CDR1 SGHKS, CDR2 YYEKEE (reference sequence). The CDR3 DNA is TGTGCCAGCAGCTTGGAAAATCAGCCCCAGCATTTT. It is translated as CASSLENQPQHF.

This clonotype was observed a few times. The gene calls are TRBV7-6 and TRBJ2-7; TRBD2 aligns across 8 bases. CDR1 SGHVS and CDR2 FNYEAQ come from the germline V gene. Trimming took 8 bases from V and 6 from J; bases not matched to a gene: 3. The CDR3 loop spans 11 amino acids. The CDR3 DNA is TGTGCCAGCTCGGGGGGGCTCGAGCAGTACTTC. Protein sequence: CASSGGLEQYF. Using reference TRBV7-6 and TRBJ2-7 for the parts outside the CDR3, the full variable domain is GAGVSQSPRYKVTKRGQDVALRCDPISGHVSLYWYRQALGQGPEFLTYFNYEAQQDKSGLPNDRFSAERPEGSISTLTIQRTEQRDSAMYRCASSGGLEQYFGPGTRLTVT.

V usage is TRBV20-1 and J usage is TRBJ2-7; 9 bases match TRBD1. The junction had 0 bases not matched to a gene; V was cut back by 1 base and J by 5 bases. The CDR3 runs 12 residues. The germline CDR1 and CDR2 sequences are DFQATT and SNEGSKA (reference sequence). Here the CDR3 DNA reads TGCAGTGCTAGAGGGGACAGGGACGAGCAGTACTTC. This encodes CSARGDRDEQYF.

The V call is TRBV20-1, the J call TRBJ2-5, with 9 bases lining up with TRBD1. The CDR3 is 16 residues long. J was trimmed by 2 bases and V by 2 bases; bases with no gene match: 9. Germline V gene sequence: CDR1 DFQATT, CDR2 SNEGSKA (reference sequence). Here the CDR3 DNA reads TGCAGTGCTAGAAAACGGGACAGGGTTTCTCAAGAGACCCAGTACTTC. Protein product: CSARKRDRVSQETQYF.

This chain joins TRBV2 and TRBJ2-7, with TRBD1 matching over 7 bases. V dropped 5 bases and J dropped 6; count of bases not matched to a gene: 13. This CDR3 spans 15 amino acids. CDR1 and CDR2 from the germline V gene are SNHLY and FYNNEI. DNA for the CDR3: TGTGCCAGCAGTAGCGGACGGGACAGTTTAAGCGAGCAGTACTTC. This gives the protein CASSSGRDSLSEQYF.

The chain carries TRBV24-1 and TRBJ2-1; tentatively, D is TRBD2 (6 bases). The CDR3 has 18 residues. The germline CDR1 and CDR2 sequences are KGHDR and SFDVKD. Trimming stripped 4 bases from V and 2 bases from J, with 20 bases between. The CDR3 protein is CATSDPEPGLPTYNEQFF. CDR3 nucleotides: TGTGCCACCAGTGACCCGGAGCCGGGACTCCCAACCTACAATGAGCAGTTCTTC.

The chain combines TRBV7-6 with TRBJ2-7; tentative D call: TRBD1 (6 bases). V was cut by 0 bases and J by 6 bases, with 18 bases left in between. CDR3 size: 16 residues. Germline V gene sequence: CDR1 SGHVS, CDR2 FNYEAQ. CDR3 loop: CASSLAGDGGPGEQYF. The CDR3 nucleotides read TGTGCCAGCAGCTTAGCGGGGGATGGGGGCCCGGGCGAGCAGTACTTC. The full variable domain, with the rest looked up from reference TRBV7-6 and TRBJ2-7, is GAGVSQSPRYKVTKRGQDVALRCDPISGHVSLYWYRQALGQGPEFLTYFNYEAQQDKSGLPNDRFSAERPEGSISTLTIQRTEQRDSAMYRCASSLAGDGGPGEQYFGPGTRLTVT.

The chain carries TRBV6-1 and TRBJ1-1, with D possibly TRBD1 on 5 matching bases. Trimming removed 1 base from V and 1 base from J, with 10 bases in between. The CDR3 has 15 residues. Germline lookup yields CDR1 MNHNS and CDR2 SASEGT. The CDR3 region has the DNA TGTGCCAGCAGTGAAGGGCAGACAGAGAACACTGAAGCTTTCTTT. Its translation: CASSEGQTENTEAFF.

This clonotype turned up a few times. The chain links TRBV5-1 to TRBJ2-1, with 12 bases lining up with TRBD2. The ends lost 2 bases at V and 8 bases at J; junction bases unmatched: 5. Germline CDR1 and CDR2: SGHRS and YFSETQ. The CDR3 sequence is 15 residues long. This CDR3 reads CASSFTSGRLDEQFF. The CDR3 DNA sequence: TGCGCCAGCAGCTTTACTAGCGGGAGGCTCGATGAGCAGTTCTTC.

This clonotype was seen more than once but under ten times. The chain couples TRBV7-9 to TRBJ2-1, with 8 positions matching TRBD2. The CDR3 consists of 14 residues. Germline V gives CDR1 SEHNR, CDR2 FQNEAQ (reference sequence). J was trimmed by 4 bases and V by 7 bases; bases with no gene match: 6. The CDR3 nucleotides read TGTGCCAGCAACGTAGCGGGGTCTTACAATGAGCAGTTCTTC. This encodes CASNVAGSYNEQFF.

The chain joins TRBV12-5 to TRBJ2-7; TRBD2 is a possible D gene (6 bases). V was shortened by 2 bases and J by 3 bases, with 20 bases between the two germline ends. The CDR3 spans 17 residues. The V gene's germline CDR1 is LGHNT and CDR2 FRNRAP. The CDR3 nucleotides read TGTGCTAGTGGTTTGACCAAAACGGAGGGGATGGACTACGAGCAGTACTTC. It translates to CASGLTKTEGMDYEQYF.

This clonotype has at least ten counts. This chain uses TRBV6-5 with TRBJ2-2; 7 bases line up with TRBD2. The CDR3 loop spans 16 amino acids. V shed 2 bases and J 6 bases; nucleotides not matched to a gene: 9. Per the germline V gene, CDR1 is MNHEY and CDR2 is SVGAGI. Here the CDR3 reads CASSYIGPGGPGELFF. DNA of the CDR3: TGTGCCAGCAGTTACATCGGGCCGGGGGGTCCCGGGGAGCTGTTTTTT.

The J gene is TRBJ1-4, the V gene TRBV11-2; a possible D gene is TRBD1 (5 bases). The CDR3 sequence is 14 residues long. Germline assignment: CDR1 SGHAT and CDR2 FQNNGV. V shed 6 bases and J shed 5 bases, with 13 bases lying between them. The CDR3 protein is CASRRDGRNEKLFF. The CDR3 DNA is TGTGCCAGCAGGCGGGACGGTCGAAATGAAAAACTGTTTTTT.

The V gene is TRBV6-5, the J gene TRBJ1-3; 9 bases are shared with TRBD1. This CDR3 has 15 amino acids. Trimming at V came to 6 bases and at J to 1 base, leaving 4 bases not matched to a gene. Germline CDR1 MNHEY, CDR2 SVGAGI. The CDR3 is CASSTGGSSGNTIYF. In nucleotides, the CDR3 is TGTGCCAGCAGCACAGGGGGCTCATCTGGAAACACCATATATTTT.

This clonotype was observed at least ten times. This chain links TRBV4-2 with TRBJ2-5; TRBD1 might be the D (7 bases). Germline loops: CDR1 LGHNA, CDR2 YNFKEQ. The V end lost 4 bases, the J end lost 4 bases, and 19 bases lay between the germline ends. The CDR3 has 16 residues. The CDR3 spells CASSPETGRGGETQYF. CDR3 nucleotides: TGTGCCAGCAGCCCCGAGACAGGGCGGGGAGGAGAGACCCAGTACTTC.

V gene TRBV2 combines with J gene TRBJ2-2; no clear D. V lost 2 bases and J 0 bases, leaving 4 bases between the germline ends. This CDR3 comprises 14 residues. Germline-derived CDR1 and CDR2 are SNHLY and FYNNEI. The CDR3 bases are TGTGCCAGCAGTGAAACAGCGAACACCGGGGAGCTGTTTTTT. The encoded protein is CASSETANTGELFF. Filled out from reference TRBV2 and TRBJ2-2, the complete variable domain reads EPEVTQTPSHQVTQMGQEVILRCVPISNHLYFYWYRQILGQKVEFLVSFYNNEISEKSEIFDDQFSVERPDGSNFTLKIRSTKLEDSAMYFCASSETANTGELFFGEGSRLTVL.